This TCR beta chain was profiled in a study of early T cells in non-severe SARS-CoV-2 infection. Unique molecular identifiers were added to individual cDNA molecules. TCRdb reanalysed the 5' RACE reads using MiXCR and keeps one entry per CDR3 protein. The sample includes around 100,000 distinct CDR3 sequences, 16% seen only once; the top ten take about 1.3%. This CDR3 has 15 residues. V shed 2 bases, J shed 3 bases, and the junction held 5 bases outside the gene matches. Germline CDR1 is DFQATT and CDR2 is SNEGSKA (reference sequence). V is TRBV20-1 and J is TRBJ2-1, with 9 bases fitting TRBD2. Sequencing input: whole blood. This sequence originates from an adult who was a healthcare worker with PCR-confirmed SARS-CoV-2 infection or an uninfected control (not recorded which). The CDR3 here is CSARISGRRYNEQFF. CDR3 nucleotide sequence: TGCAGTGCTAGAATCAGCGGGAGGCGCTACAATGAGCAGTTCTTC.